This T cell receptor (beta chain) was obtained from a study of yellow fever vaccine responses in identical twins. TCRdb independently ran MiXCR on the RT-PCR reads; one entry per CDR3 protein. The table lists roughly 18,000 distinct CDR3 sequences, 61% of them singletons. General observations from the study: Each twin's T cell response to the vaccine was reported to look partly convergent and partly personalized.

As regards this clonotype: Its antigen is not known.

Specimen: T cells from blood (PBMCs), unsorted or a sorted subset (not recorded which), collected before or after yellow fever vaccination (not recorded which). This receptor was identified in a woman under 30 who received the yellow fever vaccine.

The DNA for the CDR3 is TGCAGTGCTAGAGAAAGACGGACAGTCCAAGAGACCCAGTACTTC. Amino acids: CSARERRTVQETQYF. This chain connects TRBV20-1 to TRBJ2-5; TRBD1 might be the D (6 bases). The CDR3 extends over 15 amino acids. Deletions cut 0 bases from V and 1 base from J, with 12 bases between. From germline, CDR1 is DFQATT and CDR2 SNEGSKA (reference sequence).